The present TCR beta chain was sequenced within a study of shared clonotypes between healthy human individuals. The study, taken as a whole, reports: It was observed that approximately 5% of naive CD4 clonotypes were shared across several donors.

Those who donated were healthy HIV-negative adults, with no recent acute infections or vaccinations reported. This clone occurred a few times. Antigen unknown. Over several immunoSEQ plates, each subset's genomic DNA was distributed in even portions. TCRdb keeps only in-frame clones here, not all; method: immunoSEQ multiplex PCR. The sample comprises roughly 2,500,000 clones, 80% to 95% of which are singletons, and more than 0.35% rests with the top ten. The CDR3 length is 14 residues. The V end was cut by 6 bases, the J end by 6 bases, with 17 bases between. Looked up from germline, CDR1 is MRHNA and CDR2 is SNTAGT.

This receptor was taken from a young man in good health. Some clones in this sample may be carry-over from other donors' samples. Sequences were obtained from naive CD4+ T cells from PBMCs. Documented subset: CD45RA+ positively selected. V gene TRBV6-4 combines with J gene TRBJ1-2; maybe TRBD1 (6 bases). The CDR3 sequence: CASRVMAGADGYTF. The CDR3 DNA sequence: TGTGCCAGCAGGGTTATGGCAGGGGCGGATGGCTACACCTTC.